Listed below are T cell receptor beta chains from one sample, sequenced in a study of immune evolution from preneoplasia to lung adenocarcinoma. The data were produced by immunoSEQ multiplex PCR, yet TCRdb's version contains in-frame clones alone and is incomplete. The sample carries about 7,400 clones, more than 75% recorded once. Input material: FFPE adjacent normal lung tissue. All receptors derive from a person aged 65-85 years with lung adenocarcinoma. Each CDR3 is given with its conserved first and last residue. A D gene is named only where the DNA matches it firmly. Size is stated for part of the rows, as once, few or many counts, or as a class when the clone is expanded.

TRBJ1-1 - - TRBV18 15 TGTGCCAGCTCACCATGGGGATCAATGAACACTGAAGCTTTCTTT CASSPWGSMNTEAFF
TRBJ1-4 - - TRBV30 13 TGTGCCTGGAGTGTACGGGTTGGTGAAAAACTGTTTTTT CAWSVRVGEKLFF
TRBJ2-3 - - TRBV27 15 TGTGCCAGCAGTTTACAAACTAGGAGCGCAGATACGCAGTATTTT CASSLQTRSADTQYF
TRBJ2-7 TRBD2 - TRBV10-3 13 TGTGCCATCAGAGCCGGGGGGGCGGGCGAGCAGTACTTC CAIRAGGAGEQYF
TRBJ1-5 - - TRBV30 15 TGTGCCTGGAGTGTAAAAGGGAAGGGCAATCAGCCCCAGCATTTT CAWSVKGKGNQPQHF
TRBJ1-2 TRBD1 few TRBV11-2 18 TGTGCCAGCAGCTTAGTAGATTCAGGGGGTCTGCTTGGGAATGGCTACACCTTC CASSLVDSGGLLGNGYTF
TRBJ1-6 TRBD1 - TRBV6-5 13 TGTGCCAGCAGTCGAGACAGGGATTCACCCCTCCACTTT CASSRDRDSPLHF
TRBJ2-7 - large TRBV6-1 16 TGTGCCAGCAGTGTAGGTGGGAGAGGCCATTTCTACGAGCAGTACTTC CASSVGGRGHFYEQYF
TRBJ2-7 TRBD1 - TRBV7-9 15 TGTGCCAGCAGCTTAGCCGGGACAGGGTCCCTGGAGCAGTACTTC CASSLAGTGSLEQYF
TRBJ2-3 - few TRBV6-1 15 TGTGCCAGCAGTGACTCCCGGGACCGCACAGATACGCAGTATTTT CASSDSRDRTDTQYF
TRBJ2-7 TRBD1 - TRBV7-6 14 TGTGCCAGCAGCCCGGGACAGGGACGCTACGAGCAGTACTTC CASSPGQGRYEQYF
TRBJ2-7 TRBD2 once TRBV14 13 TGTGCCAGCAGCCCCAACCCACTAGCGGGAAGGTACTTC CASSPNPLAGRYF
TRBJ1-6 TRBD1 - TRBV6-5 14 TGTGCCAGCAGTTCCCGGGACAGGGCTTCACCCCTCCACTTT CASSSRDRASPLHF
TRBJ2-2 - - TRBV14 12 TGTGCCAGCGGCAGGAGCACCGGGGAGCTGTTTTTT CASGRSTGELFF
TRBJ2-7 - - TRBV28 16 TGTGCCAGCAGTTTATCGGCAGGGGTTCTGTCCTACGAGCAGTACTTC CASSLSAGVLSYEQYF
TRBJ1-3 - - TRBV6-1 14 TGTGCCAGCGTACGGACTGTCTCTGGAAACACCATATATTTT CASVRTVSGNTIYF
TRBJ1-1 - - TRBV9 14 TGTGCCAGCAGCGTAGGGACAGCGAACACTGAAGCTTTCTTT CASSVGTANTEAFF
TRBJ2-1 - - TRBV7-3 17 TGTGCCAGCAGCTTAATCGGTAGCTTTGGCTCCTACAATGAGCAGTTCTTC CASSLIGSFGSYNEQFF
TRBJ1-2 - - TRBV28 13 TGTGCCAGCAGTCGGGACACAAAGTATGGCTACACCTTC CASSRDTKYGYTF
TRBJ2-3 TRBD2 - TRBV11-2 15 TGTGCCAGCAGCCCCCCGTTAGCGGGGGCAGATACGCAGTATTTT CASSPPLAGADTQYF
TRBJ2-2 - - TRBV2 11 TGTGCCAGCAGCCTCACCGGGGAGCTGTTTTTT CASSLTGELFF
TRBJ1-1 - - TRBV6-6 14 TGTGCCAGCAGTTACCGGGGCGGAAACACTGAAGCTTTCTTT CASSYRGGNTEAFF
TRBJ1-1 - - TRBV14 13 TGTGCCAGCAGCTGGACAAGGAACACTGAAGCTTTCTTT CASSWTRNTEAFF
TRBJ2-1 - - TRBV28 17 TGTGCCAGCAGTCAAGGACGGCGGCATATCAATTTGAATGAGCAGTTCTTC CASSQGRRHINLNEQFF
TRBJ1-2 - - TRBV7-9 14 TGTGCCAGCAGCTCCAGGGAGGGAAGTTATGGCTACACCTTC CASSSREGSYGYTF
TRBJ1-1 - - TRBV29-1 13 TGCAGCGTTTTGCACGGCTTGAACACTGAAGCTTTCTTT CSVLHGLNTEAFF
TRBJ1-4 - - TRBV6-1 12 TGTGCCAGCAGCACTCATTTTGCAAAACTGTTTTTT CASSTHFAKLFF
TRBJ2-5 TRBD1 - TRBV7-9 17 TGTGCCAGCAGCCGATGGCTAACTACAGGGGTCCAAGAGACCCAGTACTTC CASSRWLTTGVQETQYF
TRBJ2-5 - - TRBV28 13 TGTGCCAGCAGTTTGGAGTACCAAGAGACCCAGTACTTC CASSLEYQETQYF
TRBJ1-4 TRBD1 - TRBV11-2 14 TGTGCCAGCAGCTTCCGGGACAGGAATGAAAAACTGTTTTTT CASSFRDRNEKLFF
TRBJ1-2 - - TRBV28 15 TGTGCCAGCAGTTTAGTCTCGGCAGACTCCTATGGCTACACCTTC CASSLVSADSYGYTF
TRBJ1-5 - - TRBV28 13 TGTGCCAGCAGTGGAAGGGGGGATCAGCCCCAGCATTTT CASSGRGDQPQHF
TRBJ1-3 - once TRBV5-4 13 TGTGCCAGCAGCGCACCCCCAGGAAACACCATATATTTT CASSAPPGNTIYF
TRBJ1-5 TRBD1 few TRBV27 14 TGTGCCAGCAGTTTTTCAGGGGGTCATCAGCCCCAGCATTTT CASSFSGGHQPQHF
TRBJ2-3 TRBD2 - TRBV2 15 TGTGCCAGCAGTGGGGACGGGGGGGCTCCAGATACGCAGTATTTT CASSGDGGAPDTQYF
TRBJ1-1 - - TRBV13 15 TGTGCCAGCAGCTTAGGCCTGGGGAGTGTGACTGAAGCTTTCTTT CASSLGLGSVTEAFF
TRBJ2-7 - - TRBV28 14 TGTGCCAGCAGCCGCGGGGGCACGGGGGACGAGCAGTACTTC CASSRGGTGDEQYF
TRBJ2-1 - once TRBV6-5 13 TGTGCCAGCAGCGGGACCGACTACAATGAGCAGTTCTTC CASSGTDYNEQFF
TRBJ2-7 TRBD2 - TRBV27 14 TGTGCCAGCAGTAGAAGCGGGAGGGCCTACGAGCAGTACTTC CASSRSGRAYEQYF
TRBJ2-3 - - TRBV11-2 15 TGTGCCAGCAGCTTAGTAGGGTCTAGCACAGATACGCAGTATTTT CASSLVGSSTDTQYF
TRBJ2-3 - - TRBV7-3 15 TGTGCCAGCAGCCCAGAATGGGTGTCCACAGATACGCAGTATTTT CASSPEWVSTDTQYF
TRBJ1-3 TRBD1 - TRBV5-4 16 TGTGCCAGCAGCTCTGACCGGGACAGCGAAGGAAACACCATATATTTT CASSSDRDSEGNTIYF
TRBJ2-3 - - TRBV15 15 TGTGCCACCAGCAGAGGGAGATCTAGCACAGATACGCAGTATTTT CATSRGRSSTDTQYF
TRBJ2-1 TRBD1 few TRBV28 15 TGTGCCAGCAGTTCCTACGGGACAGGGGATAATGAGCAGTTCTTC CASSSYGTGDNEQFF